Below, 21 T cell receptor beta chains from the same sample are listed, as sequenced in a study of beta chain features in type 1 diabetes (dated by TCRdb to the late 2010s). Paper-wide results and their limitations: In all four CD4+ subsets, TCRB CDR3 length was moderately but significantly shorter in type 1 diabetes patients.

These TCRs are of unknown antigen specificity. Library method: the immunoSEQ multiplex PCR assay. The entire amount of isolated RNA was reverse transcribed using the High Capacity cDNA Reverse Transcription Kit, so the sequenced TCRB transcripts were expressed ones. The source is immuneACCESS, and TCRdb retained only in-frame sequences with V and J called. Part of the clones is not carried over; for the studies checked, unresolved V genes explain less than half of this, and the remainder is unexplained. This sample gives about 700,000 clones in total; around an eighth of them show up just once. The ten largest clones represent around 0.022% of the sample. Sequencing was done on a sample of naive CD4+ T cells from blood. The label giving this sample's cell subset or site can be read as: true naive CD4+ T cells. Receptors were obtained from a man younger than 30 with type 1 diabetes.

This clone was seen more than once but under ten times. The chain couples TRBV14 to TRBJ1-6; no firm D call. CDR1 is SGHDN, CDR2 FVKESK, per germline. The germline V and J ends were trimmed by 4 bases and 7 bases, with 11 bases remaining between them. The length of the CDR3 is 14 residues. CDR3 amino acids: CASSRGLRNSPLHF. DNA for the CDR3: TGTGCCAGCAGCCGCGGACTGCGAAATTCACCCCTCCACTTT.

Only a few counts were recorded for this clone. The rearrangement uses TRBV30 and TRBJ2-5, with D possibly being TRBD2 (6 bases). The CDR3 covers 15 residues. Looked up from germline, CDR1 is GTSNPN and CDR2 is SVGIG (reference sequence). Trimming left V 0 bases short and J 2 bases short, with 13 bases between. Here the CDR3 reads CAWSVFRREQETQYF. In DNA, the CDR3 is TGTGCCTGGAGTGTATTTCGGAGGGAACAAGAGACCCAGTACTTC.

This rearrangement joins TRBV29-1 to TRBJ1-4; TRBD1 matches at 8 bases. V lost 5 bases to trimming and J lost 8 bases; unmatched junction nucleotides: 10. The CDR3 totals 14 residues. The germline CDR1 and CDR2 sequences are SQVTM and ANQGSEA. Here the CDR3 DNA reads TGCAGCGTTAACGGACAGGGCCGGGGGGAAAAACTGTTTTTT. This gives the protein CSVNGQGRGEKLFF.

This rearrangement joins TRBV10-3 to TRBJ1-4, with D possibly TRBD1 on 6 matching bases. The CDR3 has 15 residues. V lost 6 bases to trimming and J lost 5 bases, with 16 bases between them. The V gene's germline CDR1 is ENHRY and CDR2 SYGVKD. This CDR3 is CAIRPSGGPNEKLFF. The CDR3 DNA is TGTGCCATCAGACCGTCTGGGGGGCCAAATGAAAAACTGTTTTTT.

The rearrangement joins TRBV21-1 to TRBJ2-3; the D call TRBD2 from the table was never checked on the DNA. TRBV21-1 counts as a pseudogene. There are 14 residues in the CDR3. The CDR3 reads CASSSFTGTDTQYF. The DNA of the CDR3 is TGTGCCAGCAGCAGTTTTACGGGGACAGATACGCAGTATTTT.

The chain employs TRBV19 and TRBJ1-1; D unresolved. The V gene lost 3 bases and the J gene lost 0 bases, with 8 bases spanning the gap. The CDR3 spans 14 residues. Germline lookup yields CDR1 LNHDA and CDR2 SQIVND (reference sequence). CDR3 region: CASSMSGMNTEAFF. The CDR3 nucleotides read TGTGCCAGTAGTATGTCCGGAATGAACACTGAAGCTTTCTTT. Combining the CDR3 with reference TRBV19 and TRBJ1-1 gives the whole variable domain DGGITQSPKYLFRKEGQNVTLSCEQNLNHDAMYWYRQDPGQGLRLIYYSQIVNDFQKGDIAEGYSVSREKKESFPLTVTSAQKNPTAFYLCASSMSGMNTEAFFGQGTRLTVV.

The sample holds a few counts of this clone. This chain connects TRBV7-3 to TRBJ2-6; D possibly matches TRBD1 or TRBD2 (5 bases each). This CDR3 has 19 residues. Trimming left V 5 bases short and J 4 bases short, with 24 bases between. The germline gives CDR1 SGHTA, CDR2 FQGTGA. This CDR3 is CASSDPTRDARAGANVLTF. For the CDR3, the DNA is TGTGCCAGCAGCGACCCCACCCGGGACGCCCGAGCAGGGGCCAACGTCCTGACTTTC.

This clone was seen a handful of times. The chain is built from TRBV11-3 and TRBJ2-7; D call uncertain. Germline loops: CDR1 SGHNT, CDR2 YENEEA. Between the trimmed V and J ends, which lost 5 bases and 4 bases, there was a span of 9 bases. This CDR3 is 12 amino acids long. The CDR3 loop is CASSKVTYEQYF. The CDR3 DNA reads TGTGCCAGCAGCAAAGTGACGTACGAGCAGTACTTC. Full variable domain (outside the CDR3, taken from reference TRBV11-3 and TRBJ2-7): EAGVVQSPRYKIIEKKQPVAFWCNPISGHNTLYWYLQNLGQGPELLIRYENEEAVDDSQLPKDRFSAERLKGVDSTLKIQPAELGDSAVYLCASSKVTYEQYFGPGTRLTVT.

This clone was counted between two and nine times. The CDR3 loop reads CASTYPGGVKHYEQYF. CDR3 in DNA: TGTGCCAGCACTTATCCCGGGGGGGTCAAACACTACGAGCAGTACTTC. V usage is TRBV28 and J usage is TRBJ2-7; 8 bases agree with TRBD2. Germline V gene sequence: CDR1 MDHEN, CDR2 SYDVKM. The CDR3 totals 16 residues. With V trimmed by 7 bases and J by 3 bases, 14 bases remained unmatched. Drawing the rest from reference TRBV28 and TRBJ2-7, the complete variable domain is DVKVTQSSRYLVKRTGEKVFLECVQDMDHENMFWYRQDPGLGLRLIYFSYDVKMKEKGDIPEGYSVSREKKERFSLILESASTNQTSMYLCASTYPGGVKHYEQYFGPGTRLTVT.

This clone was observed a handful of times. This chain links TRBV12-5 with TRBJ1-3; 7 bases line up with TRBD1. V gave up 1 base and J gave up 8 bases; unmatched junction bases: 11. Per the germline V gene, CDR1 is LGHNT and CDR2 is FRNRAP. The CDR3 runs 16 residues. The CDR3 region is CASGLGAGQAVDTIYF. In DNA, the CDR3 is TGTGCTAGTGGTTTGGGCGCTGGACAGGCGGTAGACACCATATATTTT.

CDR3 amino acids: CASSGTSTETQYF. Here the CDR3 DNA reads TGTGCCAGCAGTGGTACTAGCACTGAGACCCAGTACTTC. The V and J genes are TRBV25-1 and TRBJ2-5, with a weak D call TRBD2 (6 bases). The CDR3 length is 13 residues. Germline V lookup: CDR1 MGHDK, CDR2 SYGVNS. The V gene lost 4 bases and the J gene lost 5 bases, with 11 bases spanning the gap. The full variable domain, completed using reference TRBV25-1 and TRBJ2-5, is EADIYQTPRYLVIGTGKKITLECSQTMGHDKMYWYQQDPGMELHLIHYSYGVNSTEKGDLSSESTVSRIRTEHFPLTLESARPSHTSQYLCASSGTSTETQYFGPGTRLLVL.

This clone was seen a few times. In DNA form, the CDR3 reads TGTGCCAGCAGCCCTCCCAGACAGGGGATTACTGAAGCTTTCTTT. It specifies CASSPPRQGITEAFF. The gene calls are TRBV9 and TRBJ1-1, with 8 positions matching TRBD1. CDR3 length equals 15 residues. The V gene's germline CDR1 is SGDLS and CDR2 YYNGEE. V dropped 4 bases and J dropped 5; count of bases not matched to a gene: 10.

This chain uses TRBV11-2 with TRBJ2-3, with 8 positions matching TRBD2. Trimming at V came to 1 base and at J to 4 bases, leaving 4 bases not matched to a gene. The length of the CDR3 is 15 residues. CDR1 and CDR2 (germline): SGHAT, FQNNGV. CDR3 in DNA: TGTGCCAGCAGCTTAGCGGGAGGGTCGTCAGATACGCAGTATTTT. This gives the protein CASSLAGGSSDTQYF.

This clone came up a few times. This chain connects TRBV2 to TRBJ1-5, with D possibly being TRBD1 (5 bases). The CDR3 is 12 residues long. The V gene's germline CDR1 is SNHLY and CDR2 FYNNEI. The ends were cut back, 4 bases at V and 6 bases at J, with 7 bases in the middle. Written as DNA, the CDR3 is TGTGCCAGCAGTGTGGGGGGTCAGCCCCAGCATTTT. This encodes CASSVGGQPQHF.

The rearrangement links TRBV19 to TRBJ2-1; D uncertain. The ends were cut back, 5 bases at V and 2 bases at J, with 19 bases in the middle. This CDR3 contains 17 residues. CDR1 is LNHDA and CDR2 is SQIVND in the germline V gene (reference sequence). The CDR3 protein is CASSAFSWTQTYNEQFF. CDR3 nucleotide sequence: TGTGCCAGTAGTGCCTTTTCTTGGACCCAGACCTACAATGAGCAGTTCTTC.

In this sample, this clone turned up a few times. The chain's CDR3 is CASSYAGYGYTF. The CDR3 DNA reads TGTGCCAGCAGTTACGCAGGCTATGGCTACACCTTC. This sequence joins TRBV6-5 and TRBJ1-2, with D hard to call. Germline loops: CDR1 MNHEY, CDR2 SVGAGI. This CDR3 is built from 12 residues. V was cut by 2 bases and J by 4 bases, with 5 bases left in between.

The CDR3 region is CASSLPSLPSSTEAFF. CDR3 nucleotide sequence: TGTGCCAGCAGCCTGCCTTCACTTCCCTCCAGCACTGAAGCTTTCTTT. The V call is TRBV14, the J call TRBJ1-1; D is ambiguous. This CDR3 has 16 residues. Germline V lookup: CDR1 SGHDN, CDR2 FVKESK. The V end lost 4 bases, the J end lost 4 bases, and 19 bases lay between the germline ends.

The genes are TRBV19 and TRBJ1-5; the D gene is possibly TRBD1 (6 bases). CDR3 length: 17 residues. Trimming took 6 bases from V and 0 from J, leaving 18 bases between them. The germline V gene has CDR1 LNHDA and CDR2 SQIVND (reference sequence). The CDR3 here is CASRWGAGADSNQPQHF. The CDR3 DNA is TGTGCCAGTAGATGGGGGGCGGGGGCTGATAGCAATCAGCCCCAGCATTTT.

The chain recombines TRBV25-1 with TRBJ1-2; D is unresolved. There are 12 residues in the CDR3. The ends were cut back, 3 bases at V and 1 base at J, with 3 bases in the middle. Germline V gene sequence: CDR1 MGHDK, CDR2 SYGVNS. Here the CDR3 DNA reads TGTGCCAGCAGTGACCATAACTATGGCTACACCTTC. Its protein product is CASSDHNYGYTF.

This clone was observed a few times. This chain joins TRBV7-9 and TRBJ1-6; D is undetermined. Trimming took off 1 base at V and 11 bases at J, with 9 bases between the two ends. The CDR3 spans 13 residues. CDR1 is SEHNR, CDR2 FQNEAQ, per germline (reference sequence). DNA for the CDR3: TGTGCCAGCAGCTTAGAGCAGGTTGCACCCCTCCACTTT. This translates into CASSLEQVAPLHF.

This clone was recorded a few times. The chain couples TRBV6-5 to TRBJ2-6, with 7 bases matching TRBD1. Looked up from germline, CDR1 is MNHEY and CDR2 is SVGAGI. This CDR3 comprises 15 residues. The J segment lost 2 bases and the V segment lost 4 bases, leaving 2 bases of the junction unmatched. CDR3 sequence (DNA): TGTGCCAGCAGTTCTACAGGGGCTGGGGCCAACGTCCTGACTTTC. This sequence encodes CASSSTGAGANVLTF.